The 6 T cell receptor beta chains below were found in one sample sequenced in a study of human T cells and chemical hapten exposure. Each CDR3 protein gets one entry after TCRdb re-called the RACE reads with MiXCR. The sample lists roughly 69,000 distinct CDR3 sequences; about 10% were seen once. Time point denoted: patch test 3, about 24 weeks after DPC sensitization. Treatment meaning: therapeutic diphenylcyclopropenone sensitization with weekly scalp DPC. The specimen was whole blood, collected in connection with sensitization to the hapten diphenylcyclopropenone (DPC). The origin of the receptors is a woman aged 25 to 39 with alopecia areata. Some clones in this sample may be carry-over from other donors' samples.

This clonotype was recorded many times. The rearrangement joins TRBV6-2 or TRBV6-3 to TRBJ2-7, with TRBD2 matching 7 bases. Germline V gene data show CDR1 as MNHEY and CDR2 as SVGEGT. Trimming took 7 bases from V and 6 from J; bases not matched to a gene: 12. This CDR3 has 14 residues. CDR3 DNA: TGTGCCAGCAAACCAGCGGGAAGACCGGGCGAGCAGTACTTC. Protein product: CASKPAGRPGEQYF.

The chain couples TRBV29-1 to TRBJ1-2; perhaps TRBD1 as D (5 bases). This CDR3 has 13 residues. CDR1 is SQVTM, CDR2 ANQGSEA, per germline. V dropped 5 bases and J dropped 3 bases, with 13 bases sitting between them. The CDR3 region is CSVPWGMDYGYTF. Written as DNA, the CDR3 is TGCAGCGTTCCGTGGGGGATGGACTATGGCTACACCTTC.

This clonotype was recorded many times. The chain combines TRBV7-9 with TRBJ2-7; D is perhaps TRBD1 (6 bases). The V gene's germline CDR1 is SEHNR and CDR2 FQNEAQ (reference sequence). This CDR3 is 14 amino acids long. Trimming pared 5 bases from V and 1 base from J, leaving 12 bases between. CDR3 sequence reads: CASSPGTSSYEQYF. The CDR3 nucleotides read TGTGCCAGCAGCCCCGGGACATCTTCCTACGAGCAGTACTTC. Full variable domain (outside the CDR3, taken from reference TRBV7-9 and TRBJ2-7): DTGVSQNPRHKITKRGQNVTFRCDPISEHNRLYWYRQTLGQGPEFLTYFQNEAQLEKSRLLSDRFSAERPKGSFSTLEIQRTEQGDSAMYLCASSPGTSSYEQYFGPGTRLTVT.

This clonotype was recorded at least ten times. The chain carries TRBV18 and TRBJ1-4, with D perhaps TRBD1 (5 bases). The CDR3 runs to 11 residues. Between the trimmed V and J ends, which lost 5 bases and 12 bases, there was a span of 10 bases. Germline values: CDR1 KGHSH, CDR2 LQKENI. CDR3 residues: CASSAAGELFF. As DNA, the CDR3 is TGTGCCAGCTCAGCCGCGGGGGAACTGTTTTTT.

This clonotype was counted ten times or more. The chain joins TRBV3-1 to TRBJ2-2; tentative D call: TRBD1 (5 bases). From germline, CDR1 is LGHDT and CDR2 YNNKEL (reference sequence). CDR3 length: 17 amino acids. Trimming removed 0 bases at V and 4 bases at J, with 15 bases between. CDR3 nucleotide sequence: TGTGCCAGCAGCCAAGACTGGAGACAGTCTTTCACCGGGGAGCTGTTTTTT. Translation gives CASSQDWRQSFTGELFF. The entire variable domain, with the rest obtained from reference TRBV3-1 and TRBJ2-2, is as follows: DTAVSQTPKYLVTQMGNDKSIKCEQNLGHDTMYWYKQDSKKFLKIMFSYNNKELIINETVPNRFSPKSPDKAHLNLHINSLELGDSAVYFCASSQDWRQSFTGELFFGEGSRLTVL.

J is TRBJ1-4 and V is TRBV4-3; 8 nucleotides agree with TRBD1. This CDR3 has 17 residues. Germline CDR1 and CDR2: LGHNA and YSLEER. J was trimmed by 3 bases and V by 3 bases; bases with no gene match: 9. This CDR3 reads CASSHGLRQGSNEKLFF. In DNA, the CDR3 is TGCGCCAGCAGCCATGGCCTTAGACAGGGGTCTAATGAAAAACTGTTTTTT.